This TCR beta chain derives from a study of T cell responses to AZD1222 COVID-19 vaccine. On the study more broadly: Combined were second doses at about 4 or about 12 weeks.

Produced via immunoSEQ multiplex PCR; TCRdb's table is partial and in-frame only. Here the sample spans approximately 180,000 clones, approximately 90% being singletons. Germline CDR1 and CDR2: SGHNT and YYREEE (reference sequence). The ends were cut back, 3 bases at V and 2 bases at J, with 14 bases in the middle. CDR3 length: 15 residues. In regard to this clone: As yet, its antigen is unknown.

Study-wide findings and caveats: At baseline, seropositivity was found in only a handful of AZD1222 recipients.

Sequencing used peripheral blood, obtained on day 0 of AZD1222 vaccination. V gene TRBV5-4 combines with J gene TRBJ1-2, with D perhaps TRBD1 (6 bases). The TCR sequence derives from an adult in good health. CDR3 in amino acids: CASSYLWTANYGYTF. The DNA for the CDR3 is TGTGCCAGCAGCTATTTATGGACAGCCAACTATGGCTACACCTTC.